The present T cell receptor beta chain was sequenced within a study of T cells in Graves' hyperthyroidism and ophthalmopathy. The CDR3 regions of TCR beta were amplified from RNA transcripts. First-round RT-PCR with HTBI primers amplified the TCR CDR3 region. TCRdb reprocessed the multiplex PCR reads via MiXCR and lists one record per CDR3 protein. The top ten clones hold around 8% of a sample with a few hundred thousand distinct CDR3 sequences, under 60% of them seen once. The source material was peripheral blood or thyroid tissue (not recorded which). This TCR came from a woman aged 18-29 years with Graves' hyperthyroidism.

CDR3 sequence: CATRQREITDTQYF. In DNA form, the CDR3 reads TGTGCCACCAGGCAGCGGGAGATCACAGATACGCAGTATTTT. This chain connects TRBV24-1 to TRBJ2-3; the match to TRBD2 covers 8 bases. This CDR3 contains 14 residues. The germline CDR1 and CDR2 sequences are KGHDR and SFDVKD. V lost 7 bases to trimming and J lost 2 bases; unmatched junction nucleotides: 4.